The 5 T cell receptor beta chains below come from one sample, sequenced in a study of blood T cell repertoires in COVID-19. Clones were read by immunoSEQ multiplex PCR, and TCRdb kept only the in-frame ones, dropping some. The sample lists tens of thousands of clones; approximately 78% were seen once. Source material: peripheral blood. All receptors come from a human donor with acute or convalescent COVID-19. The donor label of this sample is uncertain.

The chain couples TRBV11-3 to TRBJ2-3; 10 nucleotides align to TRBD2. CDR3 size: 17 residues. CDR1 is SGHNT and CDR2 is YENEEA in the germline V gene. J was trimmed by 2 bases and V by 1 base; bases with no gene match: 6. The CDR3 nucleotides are TGTGCCAGCAGCTTAGCCTCGGGACTAGCGCTCACAGATACGCAGTATTTT. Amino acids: CASSLASGLALTDTQYF.

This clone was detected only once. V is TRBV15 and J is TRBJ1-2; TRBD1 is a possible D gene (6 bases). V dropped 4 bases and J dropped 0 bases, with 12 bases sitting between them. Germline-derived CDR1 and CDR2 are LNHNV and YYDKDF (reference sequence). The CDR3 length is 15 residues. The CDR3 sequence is CATSTGGTANYGYTF. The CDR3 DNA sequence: TGTGCCACCAGCACGGGGGGCACTGCTAACTATGGCTACACCTTC.

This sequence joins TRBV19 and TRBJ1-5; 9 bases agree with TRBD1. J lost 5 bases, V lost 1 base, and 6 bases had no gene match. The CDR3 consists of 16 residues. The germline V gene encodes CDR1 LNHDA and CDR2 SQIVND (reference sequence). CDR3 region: CASSIVEGTGHQPQHF. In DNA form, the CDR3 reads TGTGCCAGTAGTATAGTAGAAGGGACAGGGCATCAGCCCCAGCATTTT.

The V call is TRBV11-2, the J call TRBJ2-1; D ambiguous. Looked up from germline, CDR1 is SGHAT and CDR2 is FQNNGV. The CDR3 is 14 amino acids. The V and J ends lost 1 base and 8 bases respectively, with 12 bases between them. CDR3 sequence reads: CASSLVTSIDEQFF. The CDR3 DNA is TGTGCCAGCAGCTTAGTCACCTCTATCGATGAGCAGTTCTTC.

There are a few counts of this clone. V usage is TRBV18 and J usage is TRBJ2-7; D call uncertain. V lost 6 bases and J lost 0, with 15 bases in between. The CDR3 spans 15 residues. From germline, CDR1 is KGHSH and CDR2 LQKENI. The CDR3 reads CASSQYAASSYEQYF. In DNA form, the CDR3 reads TGTGCCAGCTCTCAGTATGCAGCGAGCTCCTACGAGCAGTACTTC.